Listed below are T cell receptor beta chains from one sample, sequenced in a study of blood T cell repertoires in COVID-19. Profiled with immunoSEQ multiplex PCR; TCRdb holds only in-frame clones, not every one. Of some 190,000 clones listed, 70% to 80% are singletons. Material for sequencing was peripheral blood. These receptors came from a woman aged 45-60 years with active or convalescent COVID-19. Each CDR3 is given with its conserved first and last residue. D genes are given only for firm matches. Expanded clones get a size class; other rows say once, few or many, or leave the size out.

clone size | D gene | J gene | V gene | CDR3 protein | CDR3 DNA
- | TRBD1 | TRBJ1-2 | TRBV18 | CASSPRQPGQGDAGYTF | TGTGCCAGCTCACCACGGCAACCAGGACAGGGGGACGCTGGCTACACCTTC
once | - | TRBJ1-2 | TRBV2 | CASSVQATGYTF | TGTGCCAGCAGTGTCCAGGCAACGGGGTACACCTTC
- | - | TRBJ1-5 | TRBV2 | CASSGGQISQPQHF | TGTGCCAGCAGCGGCGGACAGATCAGTCAGCCCCAGCATTTT
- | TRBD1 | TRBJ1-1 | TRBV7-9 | CASVPPRTGRNTEAFF | TGTGCCAGCGTGCCCCCGCGGACAGGAAGGAACACTGAAGCTTTCTTT
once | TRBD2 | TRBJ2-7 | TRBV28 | CASSDPRSTSGKRYEQYF | TGTGCCAGCAGTGATCCACGATCGACTAGCGGGAAGAGGTACGAGCAGTACTTC
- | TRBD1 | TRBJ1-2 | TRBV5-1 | CASSLGTGAYGYTF | TGCGCCAGCAGCTTGGGGACAGGGGCCTATGGCTACACCTTC
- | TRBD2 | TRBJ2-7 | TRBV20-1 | CSASRSSGRGNEQYF | TGCAGTGCTAGTAGATCTAGCGGGAGGGGAAACGAGCAGTACTTC
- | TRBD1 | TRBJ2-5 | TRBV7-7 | CASSRTGRLETQYF | TGTGCCAGCAGCCGGACAGGGAGGCTAGAGACCCAGTACTTC
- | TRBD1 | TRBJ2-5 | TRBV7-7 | CASSLEKGQVTRQETQYF | TGTGCCAGCAGCTTAGAAAAAGGACAGGTAACTAGGCAAGAGACCCAGTACTTC
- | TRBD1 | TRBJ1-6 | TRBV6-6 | CASIGQGAGNSPLHF | TGTGCCAGCATCGGACAGGGGGCTGGTAATTCACCCCTCCACTTT
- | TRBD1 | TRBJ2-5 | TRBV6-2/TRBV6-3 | CASSGTGIKKETQYF | TGTGCCAGCAGTGGGACAGGGATTAAAAAAGAGACCCAGTACTTC
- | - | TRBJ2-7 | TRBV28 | CASSLRGYEQYF | TGTGCCAGCAGTTTAAGAGGGTACGAGCAGTACTTC
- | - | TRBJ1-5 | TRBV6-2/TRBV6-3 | CASSYLQGVNQPQHF | TGTGCCAGCAGTTACTTACAGGGCGTAAATCAGCCCCAGCATTTT
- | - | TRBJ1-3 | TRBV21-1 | CASSKGISWTGSKDF | TGTGCCAGCAGCAAAGGTATTTCGTGGACAGGATCGAAAGACTTT
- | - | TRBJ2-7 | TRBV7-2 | CASSISSFYEQYF | TGTGCCAGCAGCATCTCAAGCTTCTACGAGCAGTACTTC
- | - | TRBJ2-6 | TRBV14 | CASSQDWARTHSGANVLTF | TGTGCCAGCAGCCAAGATTGGGCACGGACTCACTCTGGGGCCAACGTCCTGACTTTC
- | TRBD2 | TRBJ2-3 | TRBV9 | CASSRAGLAGVDTQYF | TGTGCCAGCAGCCGCGCCGGGCTAGCGGGGGTAGATACGCAGTATTTT
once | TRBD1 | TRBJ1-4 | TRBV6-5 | CASRTGAINEKLFF | TGTGCCAGCAGGACAGGGGCCATTAATGAAAAACTGTTTTTT
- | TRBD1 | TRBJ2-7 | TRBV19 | CASSPGQKPYEQYF | TGTGCCAGTAGTCCGGGACAGAAACCCTACGAGCAGTACTTC
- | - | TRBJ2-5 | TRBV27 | CASRKSGTQYF | TGTGCCAGCAGAAAATCGGGGACCCAGTACTTC
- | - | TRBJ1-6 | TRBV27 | CASSLSGYNSPLHF | TGTGCCAGCAGCCTCTCAGGGTATAATTCACCCCTCCACTTT
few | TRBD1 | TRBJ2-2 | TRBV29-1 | CSVVAFTGGLTGELFF | TGCAGCGTTGTAGCCTTCACAGGGGGCTTAACCGGGGAGCTGTTTTTT
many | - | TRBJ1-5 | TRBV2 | CASSAQANQPQHF | TGTGCCAGCAGTGCTCAGGCAAATCAGCCCCAGCATTTT
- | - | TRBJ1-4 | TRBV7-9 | CASSLGGGWEKLFF | TGTGCCAGCAGCTTAGGAGGGGGATGGGAAAAACTGTTTTTT
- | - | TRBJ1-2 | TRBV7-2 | CASSVPGIGYGYTF | TGTGCCAGCAGCGTACCAGGGATTGGCTATGGCTACACCTTC